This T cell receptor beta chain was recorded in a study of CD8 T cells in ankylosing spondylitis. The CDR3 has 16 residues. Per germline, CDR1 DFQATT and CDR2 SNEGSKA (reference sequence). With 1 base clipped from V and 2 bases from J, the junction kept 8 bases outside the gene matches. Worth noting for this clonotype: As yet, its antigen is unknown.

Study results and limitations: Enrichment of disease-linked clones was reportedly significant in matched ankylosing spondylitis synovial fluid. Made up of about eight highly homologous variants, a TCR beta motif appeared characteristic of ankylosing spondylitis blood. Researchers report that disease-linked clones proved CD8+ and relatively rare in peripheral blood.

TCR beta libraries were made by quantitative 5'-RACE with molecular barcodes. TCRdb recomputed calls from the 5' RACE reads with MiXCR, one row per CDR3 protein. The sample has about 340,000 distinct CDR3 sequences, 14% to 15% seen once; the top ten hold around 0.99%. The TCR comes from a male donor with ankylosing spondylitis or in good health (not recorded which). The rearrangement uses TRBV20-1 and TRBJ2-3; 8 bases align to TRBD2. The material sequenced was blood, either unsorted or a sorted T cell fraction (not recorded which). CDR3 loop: CSARGEAGDYTDTQYF. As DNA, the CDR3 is TGCAGTGCTAGAGGGGAAGCGGGGGACTACACAGATACGCAGTATTTT.